The subject of this entry is one T cell receptor (beta chain). This specimen belongs to a study of radiation and T cells in renal cell carcinoma. Germline values: CDR1 SNHLY, CDR2 FYNNEI. The CDR3 length is 13 residues. V was trimmed by 6 bases and J by 8 bases, leaving 15 bases between them. The time point: blood 2 weeks post-SBRT. Treatment meaning: 15 Gy SBRT to primary tumor, nephrectomy 4 weeks later. Using immunoSEQ multiplex PCR, the repertoire was profiled, and TCRdb retains in-frame clones only, with some absent. This sample has 120,000 or so clones, with 81% found just once. This chain links TRBV2 with TRBJ2-3; weak D call: TRBD1 (6 bases). This receptor was taken from an older woman with renal cell carcinoma. Sequenced material: blood, taken from a patient whose treatment included radiotherapy and nephrectomy. The CDR3 DNA sequence: TGTGCCAGCAGGTGGACAGCCGAGGGTACGCAGTATTTT. Its translation: CASRWTAEGTQYF.